Listed below are T cell receptor beta chains from one sample, sequenced in a study of CD8 T cells in Susac syndrome. TCRdb processed the immunoSEQ multiplex PCR reads anew with MiXCR; each CDR3 protein has one entry. The sample records about 240,000 distinct CDR3 sequences, 90% to 96% being singletons. Sequenced material: CD4+ T cells from PBMCs. These receptor sequences come from a human donor with Susac syndrome. The CDR3 runs from the conserved cysteine through the conserved F or W. D genes are given only for firm matches.

>TRBD1|TRBV2|TRBJ2-7
TGTGCCAGCACCCAGGACAGGGGACGGGAGCAGTACTTC
CASTQDRGREQYF
>TRBD2|TRBV7-2|TRBJ2-7
TGTGCCAGCAGCCAAGCTAGCGGCACCTACGAGCAGTACTTC
CASSQASGTYEQYF
>TRBD1|TRBV30|TRBJ2-5
TGTGCCTGGAGCGTCCCGAGAGGGGGCGCGGAGGAGACCCAGTACTTC
CAWSVPRGGAEETQYF
>NA|TRBV12-3/TRBV12-4|TRBJ2-5
TGTGCCAGCAGCCGCGGTTCCCTGGGAGAGACCCAGTACTTC
CASSRGSLGETQYF
>TRBD2|TRBV29-1|TRBJ2-1
TGCAGCGTTGCCTTACTAGCGGACGACTACAATGAGCAGTTCTTC
CSVALLADDYNEQFF
>NA|TRBV20-1|TRBJ1-1
TGCAGTGCCACCCCCGACCGGTCAAACACTGAAGCTTTCTTT
CSATPDRSNTEAFF
>NA|TRBV20-1|TRBJ1-2
TGCAGTGCTAGAGAAGACGGCCTAGCTAACTATGGCTACACCTTC
CSAREDGLANYGYTF
>NA|TRBV7-9|TRBJ2-4
TGTGCCAGCAGCCCAGCCTGGGGGGCCAAAAACATTCAGTACTTC
CASSPAWGAKNIQYF
>NA|TRBV28|TRBJ2-7
TGTGCCAGCAGTTGGCAATACAGGGACGAGCAGTACTTC
CASSWQYRDEQYF
>NA|TRBV15|TRBJ2-6
TGTGCCACCAGCAGAGTGTCTGGGGCCAACGTCCTGACTTTC
CATSRVSGANVLTF
>NA|TRBV2|TRBJ2-2
TGTGCCAGCTCCCCAGAATTCACCGGGGAGCTGTTTTTT
CASSPEFTGELFF
>TRBD1|TRBV2|TRBJ1-3
TGTGCCAGCAGTGGGCCGGGGACAGGGACTGGAAACACCATATATTTT
CASSGPGTGTGNTIYF
>NA|TRBV15|TRBJ2-5
TGTGCCACCAGCAGAGATCGCTCTGGGGAAGAGACCCAGTACTTC
CATSRDRSGEETQYF